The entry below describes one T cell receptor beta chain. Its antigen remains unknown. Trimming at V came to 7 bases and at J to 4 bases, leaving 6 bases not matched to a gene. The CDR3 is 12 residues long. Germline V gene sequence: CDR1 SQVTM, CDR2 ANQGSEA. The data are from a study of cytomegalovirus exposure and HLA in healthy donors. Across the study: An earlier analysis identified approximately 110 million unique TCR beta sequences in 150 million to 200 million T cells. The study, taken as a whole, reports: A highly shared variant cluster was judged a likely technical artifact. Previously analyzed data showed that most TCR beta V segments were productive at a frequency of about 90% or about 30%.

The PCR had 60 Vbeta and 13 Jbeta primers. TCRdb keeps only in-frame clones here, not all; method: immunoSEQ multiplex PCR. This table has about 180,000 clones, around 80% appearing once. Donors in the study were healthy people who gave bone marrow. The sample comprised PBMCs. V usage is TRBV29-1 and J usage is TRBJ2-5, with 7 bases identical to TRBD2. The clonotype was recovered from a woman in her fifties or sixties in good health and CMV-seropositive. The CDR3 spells CSDRLAGETQYF. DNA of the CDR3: TGCAGCGACCGACTAGCCGGAGAGACCCAGTACTTC.